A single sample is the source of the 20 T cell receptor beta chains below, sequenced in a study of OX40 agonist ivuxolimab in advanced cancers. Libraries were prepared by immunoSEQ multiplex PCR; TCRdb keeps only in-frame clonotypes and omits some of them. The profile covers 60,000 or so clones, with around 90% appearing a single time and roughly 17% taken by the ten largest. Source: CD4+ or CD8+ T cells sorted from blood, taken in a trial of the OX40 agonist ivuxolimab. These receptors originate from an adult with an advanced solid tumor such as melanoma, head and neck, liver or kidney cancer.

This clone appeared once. The CDR3 reads CASSPTWRGTDTQYF. CDR3 sequence (DNA): TGTGCCAGCAGTCCAACCTGGAGGGGCACAGATACGCAGTATTTT. The chain combines TRBV27 with TRBJ2-3; TRBD2 is a possible D gene (6 bases). V was shortened by 5 bases and J by 1 base, with 13 bases between the two germline ends. Germline CDR1 reads MNHEY; CDR2 reads SMNVEV (reference sequence). The CDR3 consists of 15 residues.

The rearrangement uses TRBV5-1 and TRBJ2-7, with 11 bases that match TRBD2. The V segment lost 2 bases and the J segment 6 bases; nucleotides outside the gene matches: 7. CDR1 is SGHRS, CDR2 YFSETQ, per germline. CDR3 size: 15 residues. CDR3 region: CASSFSGRASGEQYF. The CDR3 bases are TGCGCCAGCAGCTTTAGCGGGAGGGCCTCGGGCGAGCAGTACTTC.

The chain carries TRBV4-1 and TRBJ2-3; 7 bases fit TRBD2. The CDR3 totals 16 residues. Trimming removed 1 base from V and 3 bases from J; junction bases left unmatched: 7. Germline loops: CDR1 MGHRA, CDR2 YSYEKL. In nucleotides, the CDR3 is TGCGCCAGCAGCCAAGGGCGGGCGGGAGCGACAGATACGCAGTATTTT. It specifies CASSQGRAGATDTQYF.

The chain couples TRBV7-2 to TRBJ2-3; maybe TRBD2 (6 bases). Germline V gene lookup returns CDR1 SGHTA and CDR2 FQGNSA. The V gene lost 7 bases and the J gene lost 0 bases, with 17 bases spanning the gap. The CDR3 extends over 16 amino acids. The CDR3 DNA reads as TGTGCCAGCACCCGGAAGTGGGGGGATAGCACAGATACGCAGTATTTT. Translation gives CASTRKWGDSTDTQYF.

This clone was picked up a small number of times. CDR3 region: CASSRDREDSNQPQHF. The CDR3 DNA follows: TGTGCCAGCAGCCGGGACAGAGAAGATAGCAATCAGCCCCAGCATTTT. The rearrangement links TRBV28 to TRBJ1-5; 7 bases align to TRBD1. V lost 6 bases and J lost 0; bases outside the gene matches: 8. This CDR3 region has 16 residues. Per germline, CDR1 MDHEN and CDR2 SYDVKM.

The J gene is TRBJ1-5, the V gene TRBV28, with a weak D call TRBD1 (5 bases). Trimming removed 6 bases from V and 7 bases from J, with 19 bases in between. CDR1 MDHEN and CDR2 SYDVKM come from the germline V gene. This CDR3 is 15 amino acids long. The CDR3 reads CASSAIRQGMQPQHF. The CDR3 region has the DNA TGTGCCAGCAGCGCTATACGGCAGGGTATGCAGCCCCAGCATTTT.

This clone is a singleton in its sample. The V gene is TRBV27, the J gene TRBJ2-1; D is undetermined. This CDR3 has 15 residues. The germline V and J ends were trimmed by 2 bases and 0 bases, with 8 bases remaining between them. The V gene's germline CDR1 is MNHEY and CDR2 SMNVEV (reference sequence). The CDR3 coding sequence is TGTGCCAGCAGTTTAAGAGAAAGCTCCTACAATGAGCAGTTCTTC. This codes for CASSLRESSYNEQFF.

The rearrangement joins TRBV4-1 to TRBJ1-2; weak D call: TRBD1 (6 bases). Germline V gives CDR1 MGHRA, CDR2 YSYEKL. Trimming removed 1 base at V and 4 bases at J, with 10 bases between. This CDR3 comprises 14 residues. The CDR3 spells CASSQGTGLYGYTF. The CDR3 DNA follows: TGCGCCAGCAGCCAAGGAACAGGGCTCTATGGCTACACCTTC.

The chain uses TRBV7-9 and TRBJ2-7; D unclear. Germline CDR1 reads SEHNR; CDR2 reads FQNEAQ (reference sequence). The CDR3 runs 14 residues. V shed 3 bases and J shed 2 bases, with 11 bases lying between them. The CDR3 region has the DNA TGTGCCAGCAGCTTTTCCACCACTACCTACGAGCAGTACTTC. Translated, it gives CASSFSTTTYEQYF.

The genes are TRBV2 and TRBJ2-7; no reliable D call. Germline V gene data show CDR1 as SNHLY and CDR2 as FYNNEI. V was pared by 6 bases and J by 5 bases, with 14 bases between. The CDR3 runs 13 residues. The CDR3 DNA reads TGTGCCAGCAGGGAGAGTTCGGCCCACGAGCAGTACTTC. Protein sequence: CASRESSAHEQYF.

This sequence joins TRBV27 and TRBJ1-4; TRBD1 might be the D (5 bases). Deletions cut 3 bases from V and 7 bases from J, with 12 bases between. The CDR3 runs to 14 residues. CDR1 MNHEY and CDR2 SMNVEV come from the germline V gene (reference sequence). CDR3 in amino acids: CASSLGTAREKLFF. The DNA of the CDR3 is TGTGCCAGCAGTTTGGGGACGGCCCGTGAAAAACTGTTTTTT.

CDR3 sequence: CASSLPWGQGQPQHF. CDR3 sequence (DNA): TGTGCCAGCAGTCTACCCTGGGGACAGGGTCAGCCCCAGCATTTT. The chain joins TRBV28 to TRBJ1-5; 9 positions match TRBD1. Looked up from germline, CDR1 is MDHEN and CDR2 is SYDVKM. V was clipped by 5 bases and J by 6 bases; unmatched bases: 8. The CDR3 is 15 amino acids.

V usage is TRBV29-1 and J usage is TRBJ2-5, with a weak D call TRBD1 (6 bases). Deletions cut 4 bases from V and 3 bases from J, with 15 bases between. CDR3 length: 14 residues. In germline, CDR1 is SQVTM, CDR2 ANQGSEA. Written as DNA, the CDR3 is TGCAGCGTTGCGGTAAAAGACAGGAAAGAGACCCAGTACTTC. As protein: CSVAVKDRKETQYF.

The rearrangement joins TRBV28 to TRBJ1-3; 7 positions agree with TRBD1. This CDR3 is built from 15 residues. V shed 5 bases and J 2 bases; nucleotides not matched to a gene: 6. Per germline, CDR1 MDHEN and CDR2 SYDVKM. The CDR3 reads CASSKPTGAGNTIYF. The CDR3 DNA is TGTGCCAGCAGTAAGCCAACAGGGGCTGGAAACACCATATATTTT. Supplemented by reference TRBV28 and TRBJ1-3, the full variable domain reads DVKVTQSSRYLVKRTGEKVFLECVQDMDHENMFWYRQDPGLGLRLIYFSYDVKMKEKGDIPEGYSVSREKKERFSLILESASTNQTSMYLCASSKPTGAGNTIYFGEGSWLTVV.

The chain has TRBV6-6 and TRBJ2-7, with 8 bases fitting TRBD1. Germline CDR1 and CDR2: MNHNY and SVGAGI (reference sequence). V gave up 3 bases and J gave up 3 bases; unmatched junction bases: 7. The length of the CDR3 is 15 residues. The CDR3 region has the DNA TGTGCCAGCAGTTATTCAGGGGGCGGATTCTACGAGCAGTACTTC. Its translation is CASSYSGGGFYEQYF.

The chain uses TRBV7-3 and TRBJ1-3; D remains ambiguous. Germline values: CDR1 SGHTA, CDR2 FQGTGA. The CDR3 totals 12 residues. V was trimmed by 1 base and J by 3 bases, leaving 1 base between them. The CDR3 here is CASSLNGNTIYF. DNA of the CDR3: TGTGCCAGCAGCTTAAATGGAAACACCATATATTTT.

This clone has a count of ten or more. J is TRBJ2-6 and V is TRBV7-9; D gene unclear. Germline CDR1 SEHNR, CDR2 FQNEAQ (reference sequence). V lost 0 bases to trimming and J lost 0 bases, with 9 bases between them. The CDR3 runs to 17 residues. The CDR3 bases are TGTGCCAGCAGCTTAGCCTCTGGGCGCTCTGGGGCCAACGTCCTGACTTTC. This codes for CASSLASGRSGANVLTF.

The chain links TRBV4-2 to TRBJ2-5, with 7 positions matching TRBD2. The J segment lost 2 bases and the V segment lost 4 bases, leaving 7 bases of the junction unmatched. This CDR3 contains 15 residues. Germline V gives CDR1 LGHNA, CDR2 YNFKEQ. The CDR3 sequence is CASSPGLERQETQYF. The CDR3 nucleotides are TGTGCCAGCAGCCCAGGACTAGAAAGGCAAGAGACCCAGTACTTC.

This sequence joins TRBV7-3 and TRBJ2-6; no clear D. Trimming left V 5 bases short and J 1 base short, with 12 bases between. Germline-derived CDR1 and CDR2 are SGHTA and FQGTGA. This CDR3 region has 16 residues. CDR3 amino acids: CASSRTAGSGANVLTF. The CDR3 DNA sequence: TGTGCCAGCAGCCGAACCGCAGGATCTGGGGCCAACGTCCTGACTTTC.

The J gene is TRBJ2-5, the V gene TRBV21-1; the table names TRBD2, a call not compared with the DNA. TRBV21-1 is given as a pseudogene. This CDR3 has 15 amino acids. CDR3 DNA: TGTGCCAGCAACGGCCACCCCACGACTGTAGAGACCCAGTACTTC. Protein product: CASNGHPTTVETQYF.